These 12 T cell receptor beta chains share one sample of origin, sequenced in a study of Tregs in tolerant kidney transplant recipients. Produced via immunoSEQ multiplex PCR; TCRdb's table is partial and in-frame only. Of about 81,000 clones in the sample, 91% were seen once. The nonmyeloablative bone marrow transplants came from related graft donors, with transient mixed chimerism. This sample comprised CD4+ T cells from blood (PBMCs), obtained 24 months after the transplant. The origin of the receptors is a human patient who received a combined kidney and bone marrow transplant. Some T cells could come from the graft donor.

The chain joins TRBV2 to TRBJ2-1, with 8 bases lining up with TRBD1. The J segment lost 4 bases and the V segment lost 6 bases, leaving 2 bases of the junction unmatched. The germline V gene has CDR1 SNHLY and CDR2 FYNNEI. CDR3 size: 13 residues. This CDR3 is CASRWTGYNEQFF. The CDR3 DNA reads TGTGCCAGCAGATGGACAGGGTACAATGAGCAGTTCTTC.

J is TRBJ2-1 and V is TRBV29-1, with 9 bases aligning to TRBD2. CDR3 length equals 16 residues. The trim removed 1 base at V and 5 bases at J, leaving 9 bases unmatched. Germline V gene data show CDR1 as SQVTM and CDR2 as ANQGSEA. CDR3 DNA: TGCAGCGTTGAAGGTGGGCTAGCGGGGATTAACAATGAGCAGTTCTTC. Amino acid sequence: CSVEGGLAGINNEQFF.

V usage is TRBV7-2 and J usage is TRBJ2-3, with 8 bases identical to TRBD1. From germline, CDR1 is SGHTA and CDR2 FQGNSA. The CDR3 length is 15 residues. With 1 base clipped from V and 10 bases from J, the junction kept 10 bases outside the gene matches. The CDR3 here is CASSLGTGTLRSQYF. The CDR3 bases are TGTGCCAGCAGCTTAGGGACAGGGACCCTCAGATCGCAGTATTTT.

The sample holds a few counts of this clone. The chain carries TRBV5-8 and TRBJ1-5, with TRBD1 identical over 8 bases. The CDR3 has 16 amino acids. Germline V gene sequence: CDR1 SGHTS, CDR2 YDEGEE. The J segment lost 4 bases and the V segment lost 4 bases, leaving 10 bases of the junction unmatched. The CDR3 here is CASSIDRGGENQPQHF. The CDR3 region has the DNA TGTGCCAGCAGCATCGACAGGGGTGGTGAAAATCAGCCCCAGCATTTT.

This clone has just a few counts. The rearrangement links TRBV10-3 to TRBJ1-5; 7 nucleotides line up with TRBD1. The length of the CDR3 is 15 residues. Germline CDR1 ENHRY, CDR2 SYGVKD. With V trimmed by 4 bases and J by 6 bases, 9 bases remained unmatched. The CDR3 region is CAISVAGGEGQPQHF. The CDR3, as DNA: TGTGCCATCAGTGTGGCAGGGGGAGAGGGTCAGCCCCAGCATTTT.

The chain's CDR3 is CASSLVGTSGRRLKNEQFF. CDR3 bases: TGTGCCAGCAGCTTAGTTGGGACTAGCGGGAGGAGACTTAAGAATGAGCAGTTCTTC. The chain recombines TRBV7-2 with TRBJ2-1; the match to TRBD2 covers 15 bases. There are 19 residues in the CDR3. Germline loops: CDR1 SGHTA, CDR2 FQGNSA. After removal of 1 base from V and 7 bases from J, the junction contained 11 bases not matched to a gene.

This clone was recorded once. The V call is TRBV10-1, the J call TRBJ2-7, with 7 nucleotides matching TRBD1. The CDR3 is 14 amino acids. Germline CDR1 is WNHNN and CDR2 is SYGVQD (reference sequence). V lost 10 bases and J lost 0; bases outside the gene matches: 9. CDR3 bases: TGCGCCAACCAATCCGGGACAGCCTCCTACGAGCAGTACTTC. Translated, it gives CANQSGTASYEQYF.

CDR3 amino acids: CASLGEGGLHEQYF. The DNA of the CDR3 is TGTGCCAGCCTTGGGGAGGGGGGCCTCCACGAGCAGTACTTC. The chain has TRBV11-2 and TRBJ2-7; perhaps TRBD2 as D (7 bases). The germline V and J ends were trimmed by 8 bases and 5 bases, with 19 bases remaining between them. Germline V gives CDR1 SGHAT, CDR2 FQNNGV. This CDR3 contains 14 residues.

A note on this clone: Additional DNA sequences in this sample encode the identical CDR3. The chain couples TRBV30 to TRBJ1-6; 8 bases are shared with TRBD1. In germline, CDR1 is GTSNPN, CDR2 SVGIG (reference sequence). V dropped 7 bases and J dropped 5; count of bases not matched to a gene: 7. The CDR3 has 14 amino acids. The CDR3 DNA is TGTGCCTTTAGACAGGGGTGGAATAATTCACCCCTCCACTTT. Its translation is CAFRQGWNNSPLHF.

Note on this clone: Germline and junction disagree at one end, which may indicate a read error. This same CDR3 is encoded by further DNA sequences in the sample. This chain joins TRBV28 and TRBJ1-6; the D gene is possibly TRBD1 (6 bases). Germline values: CDR1 MDHEN, CDR2 SYDVKM. This CDR3 has 15 amino acids. The CDR3 spells CASSRTGPYNSPLHF. Written as DNA, the CDR3 is TGTGCCAGCAGTCGAACAGGGCCCTATAATTCCCCCCTCCACTTT.

The CDR3 is CSSGEWNEQFF. The DNA of the CDR3 is TGCAGCTCCGGGGAGTGGAATGAGCAGTTCTTC. The rearrangement joins TRBV29-1 to TRBJ2-1, with D maybe TRBD2 (5 bases). CDR1 and CDR2 from the germline V gene are SQVTM and ANQGSEA. This CDR3 spans 11 amino acids. Trimming stripped 8 bases from V and 7 bases from J, with 12 bases between.

CDR3 nucleotide sequence: TGCAGCGCCTTATATCTTACGCAGTATTTT. Protein: CSALYLTQYF. This sequence joins TRBV29-1 and TRBJ2-3; no definite D call. The V and J ends lost 7 bases and 8 bases respectively, with 10 bases between them. CDR1 and CDR2 (germline): SQVTM, ANQGSEA. The length of the CDR3 is 10 residues.